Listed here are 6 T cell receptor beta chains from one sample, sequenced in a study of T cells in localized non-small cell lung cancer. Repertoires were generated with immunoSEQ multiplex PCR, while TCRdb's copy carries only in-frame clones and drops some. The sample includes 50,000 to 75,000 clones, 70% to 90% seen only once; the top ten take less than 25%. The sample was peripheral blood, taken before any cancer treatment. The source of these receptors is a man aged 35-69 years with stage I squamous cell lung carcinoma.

The CDR3 sequence is CASSWTRNTEAFF. The CDR3 DNA reads as TGCGCCAGCAGCTGGACAAGGAACACTGAAGCTTTCTTT. The chain recombines TRBV5-1 with TRBJ1-1; tentatively, D is TRBD1 (5 bases). Trimming removed 3 bases from V and 1 base from J, with 7 bases in between. This CDR3 is built from 13 residues. CDR1 and CDR2 from the germline V gene are SGHRS and YFSETQ.

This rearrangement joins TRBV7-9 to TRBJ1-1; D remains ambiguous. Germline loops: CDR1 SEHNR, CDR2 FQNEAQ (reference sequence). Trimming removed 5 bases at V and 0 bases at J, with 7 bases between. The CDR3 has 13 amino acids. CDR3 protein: CASSDQLNTEAFF. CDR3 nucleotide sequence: TGTGCCAGCAGCGATCAGTTGAACACTGAAGCTTTCTTT. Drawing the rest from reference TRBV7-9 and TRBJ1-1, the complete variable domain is DTGVSQNPRHKITKRGQNVTFRCDPISEHNRLYWYRQTLGQGPEFLTYFQNEAQLEKSRLLSDRFSAERPKGSFSTLEIQRTEQGDSAMYLCASSDQLNTEAFFGQGTRLTVV.

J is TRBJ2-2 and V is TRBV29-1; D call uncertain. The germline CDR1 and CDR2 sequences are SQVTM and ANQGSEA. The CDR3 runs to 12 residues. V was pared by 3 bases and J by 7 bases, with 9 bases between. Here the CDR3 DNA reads TGCAGCGTTGAGAAAGGATACGGGGAGCTGTTTTTT. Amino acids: CSVEKGYGELFF.

The CDR3 spells CASSFTRRASEQYF. The CDR3 DNA reads TGTGCCAGCAGCTTTACCCGCCGGGCTAGCGAGCAGTACTTC. The chain joins TRBV13 to TRBJ2-5; D remains ambiguous. The end of the DNA aligns better with TRBJ2-7, so the J call may be wrong. The CDR3 runs 14 residues. Germline-derived CDR1 and CDR2 are PRHDT and FYEKMQ (reference sequence).

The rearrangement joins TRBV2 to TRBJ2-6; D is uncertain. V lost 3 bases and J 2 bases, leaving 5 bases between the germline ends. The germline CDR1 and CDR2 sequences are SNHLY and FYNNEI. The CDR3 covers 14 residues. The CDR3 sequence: CASSEETGANVLTF. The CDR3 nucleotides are TGTGCCAGCAGTGAGGAGACTGGGGCCAACGTCCTGACTTTC.

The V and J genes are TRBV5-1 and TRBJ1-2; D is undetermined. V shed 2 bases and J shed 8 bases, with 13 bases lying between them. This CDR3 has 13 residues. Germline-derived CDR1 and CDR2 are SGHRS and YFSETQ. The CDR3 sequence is CASSLRPGEGYTF. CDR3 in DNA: TGCGCCAGCAGCTTAAGACCCGGGGAGGGCTACACCTTC.